The TCR beta chain described here comes from a study of blood T cell repertoires in COVID-19. Authors' data handling: Amplification from reference gene primers served as the basis for estimated nucleated cell counts. The table came from immunoSEQ multiplex PCR; TCRdb's copy has only in-frame clones and leaves some out. V, J and clone size were drawn from that table, and D and trimming were deduced from the DNA. The data show 100,000 to 140,000 clones, 75% to 95% seen once. The receptor was derived from a woman aged 30 to 39 with acute or convalescent COVID-19. Material for sequencing was peripheral blood.

CDR3: CASSLTGNTEAFF. CDR3 DNA sequence: TGCGCCAGCAGTTTGACAGGGAACACTGAAGCTTTCTTT. The chain employs TRBV4-3 and TRBJ1-1, with TRBD1 as a possible D gene (6 bases). V gave up 6 bases and J gave up 1 base, with 9 bases separating them. CDR1 is LGHNA and CDR2 is YSLEER in the germline V gene. CDR3 length equals 13 residues.